A single sample gave rise to the 28 T cell receptor beta chains below, sequenced in a study of cytomegalovirus exposure and HLA in healthy donors. The PCR made use of 60 Vbeta and 13 Jbeta primers. Some clones are missing from TCRdb's copy, which holds only in-frame ones; the method was immunoSEQ multiplex PCR. Seen here are about 130,000 clones, 17% observed once, and the top ten hold approximately 2.6%. The material sequenced was PBMCs. These TCRs come from a female donor in good health and CMV-seropositive.

The V and J genes are TRBV5-6 and TRBJ2-3; 8 nucleotides agree with TRBD2. Trimming took 2 bases from V and 4 from J; bases not matched to a gene: 0. Germline assignment: CDR1 SGHDT and CDR2 YYEEEE. This CDR3 is built from 13 residues. The CDR3 bases are TGTGCCAGCAGCTTAGCGGGGGCAGATACGCAGTATTTT. It specifies CASSLAGADTQYF.

This clone was seen more than once but under ten times. The J gene is TRBJ2-3, the V gene TRBV30; D perhaps matches TRBD2 (5 bases). CDR1 is GTSNPN and CDR2 is SVGIG in the germline V gene (reference sequence). The length of the CDR3 is 15 residues. Trimming stripped 5 bases from V and 3 bases from J, with 18 bases between. The CDR3, as DNA: TGTGCCTGGCTTCGGGTCGGTCTAGCAACAGATACGCAGTATTTT. This translates into CAWLRVGLATDTQYF.

This clone has just a few counts. In DNA, the CDR3 is TGCGCCAGCAGCTTGTTTTCGGACTATGGCTACACCTTC. This translates into CASSLFSDYGYTF. V gene TRBV5-1 combines with J gene TRBJ1-2; no reliable D call. Germline V CDR1 and CDR2: SGHRS, YFSETQ. V lost 1 base to trimming and J lost 3 bases, with 7 bases between them. The length of the CDR3 is 13 residues.

About this clone itself: No DNA is shown, since the ends of the CDR3 on it are uncertain; the CDR3 is the one TCRdb lists. The rearrangement uses TRBV4-3 and TRBJ2-7; the table calls TRBD1, which could not be checked here. In germline, CDR1 is LGHNA, CDR2 YSLEER. The CDR3 numbers 18 amino acids, ends counted. CDR3 in amino acids: CASSRTFSLDRGHYEQYF.

J is TRBJ2-3 and V is TRBV28; no definite D call. V was trimmed by 1 base and J by 2 bases, leaving 7 bases between them. Germline lookup yields CDR1 MDHEN and CDR2 SYDVKM. The CDR3 contains 14 residues. CDR3 protein: CASSLSQATDTQYF. The CDR3 DNA follows: TGTGCCAGCAGTTTATCCCAGGCCACAGATACGCAGTATTTT. Complete variable domain (other parts from reference TRBV28 and TRBJ2-3): DVKVTQSSRYLVKRTGEKVFLECVQDMDHENMFWYRQDPGLGLRLIYFSYDVKMKEKGDIPEGYSVSREKKERFSLILESASTNQTSMYLCASSLSQATDTQYFGPGTRLTVL.

V gene TRBV28 combines with J gene TRBJ1-2, with D unclear. Germline CDR1 and CDR2: MDHEN and SYDVKM. This CDR3 region has 15 residues. V was pared by 6 bases and J by 7 bases, with 21 bases between. CDR3 amino acids: CASRPPALEVRGYTF. The CDR3 region has the DNA TGTGCCAGCAGACCCCCGGCCCTAGAGGTGCGTGGCTACACCTTC.

This clone showed up just a few times. The chain carries TRBV5-1 and TRBJ2-3; 12 bases align to TRBD2. The CDR3 runs 16 residues. The V gene's germline CDR1 is SGHRS and CDR2 YFSETQ. V was clipped by 3 bases and J by 5 bases; unmatched bases: 7. Written as DNA, the CDR3 is TGCGCCAGCAGCTCGTTACTAGCGGGGGGTGGAGATACGCAGTATTTT. Translated: CASSSLLAGGGDTQYF.

The chain uses TRBV28 and TRBJ2-5, with TRBD2 matching 15 bases. Germline CDR1 MDHEN, CDR2 SYDVKM. Trimming at V came to 3 bases and at J to 5 bases, leaving 1 base not matched to a gene. There are 15 residues in the CDR3. DNA of the CDR3: TGTGCCAGCAGTTTTGGGACTAGCGGGAGGGAGACCCAGTACTTC. Translation gives CASSFGTSGRETQYF.

This chain joins TRBV2 and TRBJ2-2, with 10 bases fitting TRBD2. The CDR3 totals 16 residues. Trimming cost V 4 bases and J 5 bases; bases outside gene matches: 7. Germline lookup yields CDR1 SNHLY and CDR2 FYNNEI. This chain's CDR3 is CASSASSGRITGELFF. In nucleotides, the CDR3 is TGTGCCAGCAGTGCGTCTAGCGGGAGAATAACCGGGGAGCTGTTTTTT.

This clone was seen a handful of times. V and J are TRBV30 and TRBJ2-1, with D perhaps TRBD2 (5 bases). The V gene lost 2 bases and the J gene lost 3 bases, with 8 bases spanning the gap. Germline lookup yields CDR1 GTSNPN and CDR2 SVGIG (reference sequence). This CDR3 region has 13 residues. CDR3 in amino acids: CAWSSGNYNEQFF. CDR3 nucleotides: TGTGCCTGGAGTTCGGGGAACTACAATGAGCAGTTCTTC.

The genes are TRBV2 and TRBJ1-1; 7 bases match TRBD1. CDR1 SNHLY and CDR2 FYNNEI come from the germline V gene. The CDR3 sequence is 13 residues long. Unmatched junction bases numbered 5, after V lost 6 bases and J lost 4 bases. The CDR3 DNA follows: TGTGCCAGCAGACCGAACAGGGGCACTGAAGCTTTCTTT. This sequence encodes CASRPNRGTEAFF.

The rearrangement joins TRBV7-2 to TRBJ1-6, with TRBD1 matching over 7 bases. CDR1 and CDR2 from the germline V gene are SGHTA and FQGNSA. Unmatched junction bases numbered 2, after V lost 1 base and J lost 5 bases. The CDR3 length is 15 residues. CDR3 in amino acids: CASSLGTGHNSPLHF. The CDR3 region has the DNA TGTGCCAGCAGCTTAGGGACAGGTCATAATTCACCCCTCCACTTT.

Only a few counts were recorded for this clone. V gene TRBV4-3 combines with J gene TRBJ2-3; TRBD1 is a possible D gene (5 bases). Trimming removed 0 bases from V and 6 bases from J, with 19 bases in between. Germline V CDR1 and CDR2: LGHNA, YSLEER. The CDR3 runs to 17 residues. The CDR3 spells CASSQEPIGRVPDTQYF. As DNA, the CDR3 is TGCGCCAGCAGCCAAGAACCTATTGGCAGGGTCCCCGATACGCAGTATTTT.

The chain couples TRBV2 to TRBJ1-6, with a possible D match to TRBD1 (6 bases). The CDR3 spans 17 residues. Trimming stripped 0 bases from V and 1 base from J, with 10 bases between. Germline-derived CDR1 and CDR2 are SNHLY and FYNNEI. This chain's CDR3 is CASSEAYRASYNSPLHF. DNA for the CDR3: TGTGCCAGCAGTGAAGCTTACAGGGCGTCCTATAATTCACCCCTCCACTTT. The full variable domain, rest sourced from reference TRBV2 and TRBJ1-6, is EPEVTQTPSHQVTQMGQEVILRCVPISNHLYFYWYRQILGQKVEFLVSFYNNEISEKSEIFDDQFSVERPDGSNFTLKIRSTKLEDSAMYFCASSEAYRASYNSPLHFGNGTRLTVT.

The CDR3 loop is CSITTSVGLGGYTF. CDR3 bases: TGCAGCATCACCACCTCGGTGGGGCTCGGGGGCTACACCTTC. The chain carries TRBV29-1 and TRBJ1-2; tentatively, D is TRBD1 (5 bases). V dropped 8 bases and J dropped 8 bases, with 24 bases sitting between them. CDR1 and CDR2 from the germline V gene are SQVTM and ANQGSEA. This CDR3 is built from 14 residues.

This clone was detected a few times. V usage is TRBV5-1 and J usage is TRBJ1-4; a weak D match, TRBD1 (5 bases). This CDR3 spans 15 amino acids. Trimming took off 1 base at V and 7 bases at J, with 14 bases between the two ends. Germline V gives CDR1 SGHRS, CDR2 YFSETQ. In DNA form, the CDR3 reads TGCGCCAGCAGCTTGCCGGTCCAGGGTGGTGAAAAACTGTTTTTT. It encodes CASSLPVQGGEKLFF.

The rearrangement links TRBV7-9 to TRBJ1-3; D might be TRBD1 (6 bases). V was cut by 7 bases and J by 0 bases, with 13 bases left in between. Germline V gene data show CDR1 as SEHNR and CDR2 as FQNEAQ (reference sequence). This CDR3 comprises 15 residues. CDR3 DNA sequence: TGTGCCAGCACGAGGGACATGAGCTCTGGAAACACCATATATTTT. Protein: CASTRDMSSGNTIYF.

The chain carries TRBV29-1 and TRBJ1-5; 8 positions match TRBD1. The length of the CDR3 is 15 residues. Trimming cost V 7 bases and J 4 bases; bases outside gene matches: 12. Germline-derived CDR1 and CDR2 are SQVTM and ANQGSEA. Here the CDR3 reads CSATLRGPPNQPQHF. CDR3 DNA sequence: TGCAGCGCCACCCTCAGGGGGCCCCCTAATCAGCCCCAGCATTTT.

The chain has TRBV9 and TRBJ1-1, with 7 nucleotides matching TRBD1. Germline V gives CDR1 SGDLS, CDR2 YYNGEE. CDR3 length: 15 amino acids. V was pared by 3 bases and J by 2 bases, with 7 bases of the junction left unmatched. The DNA for the CDR3 is TGTGCCAGCAGCGCCCCCGGGACAGATAACACTGAAGCTTTCTTT. This encodes CASSAPGTDNTEAFF.

The chain carries TRBV11-3 and TRBJ2-1; 7 nucleotides agree with TRBD2. V lost 3 bases and J lost 9; bases outside the gene matches: 17. This CDR3 has 17 residues. Germline CDR1 and CDR2: SGHNT and YENEEA. The CDR3 spells CASSLGQVRGGHLEQFF. The DNA of the CDR3 is TGTGCCAGCAGCTTGGGGCAGGTGCGGGGAGGGCACCTTGAGCAGTTCTTC.

This clone appeared a few times. Here the CDR3 reads CASSALRGRRTEAFF. CDR3 coding DNA: TGTGCCAGCAGCGCTCTCAGGGGGCGGAGGACTGAAGCTTTCTTT. This sequence joins TRBV6-5 and TRBJ1-1; 8 bases are shared with TRBD1. Germline CDR1 and CDR2: MNHEY and SVGAGI. J was trimmed by 5 bases and V by 6 bases; bases with no gene match: 11. The CDR3 contains 15 residues.

This clone has just a few counts. The rearrangement links TRBV5-1 to TRBJ2-7, with D tentatively TRBD2 (5 bases). V gave up 0 bases and J gave up 1 base, with 11 bases separating them. CDR1 is SGHRS and CDR2 is YFSETQ in the germline V gene. This CDR3 comprises 15 residues. The DNA of the CDR3 is TGCGCCAGCAGCTTGGGTGACGGGATGTCCTACGAGCAGTACTTC. It translates to CASSLGDGMSYEQYF.

This clone was found a few times. The rearrangement links TRBV27 to TRBJ2-5; 7 positions agree with TRBD2. Per the germline V gene, CDR1 is MNHEY and CDR2 is SMNVEV (reference sequence). The trim removed 6 bases at V and 4 bases at J, leaving 8 bases unmatched. This CDR3 contains 14 residues. The CDR3 here is CASSPIWGGETQYF. In nucleotides, the CDR3 is TGTGCCAGCAGCCCTATTTGGGGGGGAGAGACCCAGTACTTC.

This chain links TRBV6-1 with TRBJ1-1; 11 nucleotides line up with TRBD1. J was trimmed by 10 bases and V by 1 base; bases with no gene match: 14. The CDR3 runs to 17 residues. The germline V gene has CDR1 MNHNS and CDR2 SASEGT. For the CDR3, the DNA is TGTGCCAGCAGTGAAGGGACAGGGGGCTTCATACCACCGGTAGCTTTCTTT. Amino acids: CASSEGTGGFIPPVAFF.

The chain carries TRBV27 and TRBJ2-2; 9 bases are shared with TRBD2. The germline CDR1 and CDR2 sequences are MNHEY and SMNVEV (reference sequence). The V and J ends lost 5 bases and 5 bases, in that order; junction bases with no gene match: 12. The CDR3 loop spans 17 amino acids. The CDR3 region is CASSNFLSGGETGELFF. The CDR3 nucleotides are TGTGCCAGCAGTAATTTCCTTAGCGGGGGAGAAACCGGGGAGCTGTTTTTT.

The chain joins TRBV28 to TRBJ2-7; the match to TRBD1 covers 9 bases. After removal of 2 bases from V and 7 bases from J, the junction contained 6 bases not matched to a gene. The CDR3 runs to 14 residues. In germline, CDR1 is MDHEN, CDR2 SYDVKM. For the CDR3, the DNA is TGTGCCAGCAGTTTACTACAGGGGGCTAGAGAGCAGTACTTC. The encoded protein is CASSLLQGAREQYF.

This sequence joins TRBV7-8 and TRBJ1-2; 7 positions agree with TRBD1. CDR1 and CDR2 (germline): SGHVS, FQNEAQ. V gave up 5 bases and J gave up 3 bases; unmatched junction bases: 6. The CDR3 totals 14 residues. In nucleotides, the CDR3 is TGTGCCAGCAGCATGGACAGGACCGACTATGGCTACACCTTC. This encodes CASSMDRTDYGYTF.

The chain links TRBV6-5 to TRBJ2-7; D is uncertain. CDR3 size: 15 residues. V was pared by 6 bases and J by 2 bases, with 17 bases between. CDR1 and CDR2 (germline): MNHEY, SVGAGI. CDR3 sequence reads: CASSTGGPVAYEQYF. CDR3 bases: TGTGCCAGCAGCACGGGTGGCCCAGTTGCCTACGAGCAGTACTTC.